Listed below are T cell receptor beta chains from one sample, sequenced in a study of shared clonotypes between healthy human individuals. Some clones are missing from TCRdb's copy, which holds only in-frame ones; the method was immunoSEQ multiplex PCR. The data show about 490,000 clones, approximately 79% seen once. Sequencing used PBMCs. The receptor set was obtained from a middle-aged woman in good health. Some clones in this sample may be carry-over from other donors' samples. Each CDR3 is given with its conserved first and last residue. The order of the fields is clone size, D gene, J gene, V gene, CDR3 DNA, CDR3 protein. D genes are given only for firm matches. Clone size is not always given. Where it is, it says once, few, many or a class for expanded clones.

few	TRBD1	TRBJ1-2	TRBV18	TGTGCCAGCTCACTGGGACAGGGGGGAACCTACACCTTC	CASSLGQGGTYTF
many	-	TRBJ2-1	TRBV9	TGTGCCAGCAGCGTAGACGGGTACAATGAGCAGTTCTTC	CASSVDGYNEQFF
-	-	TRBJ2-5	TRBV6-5	TGTGCCAGCAGTCGACAGGCCCAGGGCGAGACCCAGTACTTC	CASSRQAQGETQYF
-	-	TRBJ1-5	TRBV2	TGTGCCAGCAGTGGAAGGGCCCGCTATCAGCCCCAGCATTTT	CASSGRARYQPQHF
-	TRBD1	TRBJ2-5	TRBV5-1	TGCGCCAGTTGCACCCTACCAGGGGGCCAAGAGACCCAGTACTTC	CASCTLPGGQETQYF
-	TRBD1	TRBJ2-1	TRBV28	TGTGCCAGCAGTTTAAGTGTTGGGGACAGGGTGGTAGGTGAGCAGTTCTTC	CASSLSVGDRVVGEQFF
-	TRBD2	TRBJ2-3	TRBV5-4	TGTGCCAGCAGCCACGGGACTAGCCGGTCGACAGATACGCAGTATTTT	CASSHGTSRSTDTQYF
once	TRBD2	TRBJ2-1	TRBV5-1	TGCGCCAGCAGCCTTAGCGGGACGGGCTACAATGAGCAGTTCTTC	CASSLSGTGYNEQFF
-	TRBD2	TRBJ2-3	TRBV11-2	TGTGCCAGCAGCCCCACCGGGACTAGCGGCACAGATACGCAGTATTTT	CASSPTGTSGTDTQYF
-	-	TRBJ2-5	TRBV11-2	TGCGCCAGCAGCGCCGCCGGGACCACTTACGTTGAGCAGTACTTC	CASSAAGTTYVEQYF
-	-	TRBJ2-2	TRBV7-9	TGTGCCAGCAGCCAGTCCCCGACTGGGAACACCGGGGAGCTGTTTTTT	CASSQSPTGNTGELFF
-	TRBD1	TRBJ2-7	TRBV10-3	TGTGCCATCAGTGAGCCAAAACTGGGACAGGGGACCTACGAGCAGTACTTC	CAISEPKLGQGTYEQYF
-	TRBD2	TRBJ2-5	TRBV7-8	TGTGCCAGCAGCTGGTTAGCGGGGGCCCCGGAGACCCAGTACTTC	CASSWLAGAPETQYF
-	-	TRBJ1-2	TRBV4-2	TGTGCCAGCAGCCAAGCCACAAGAGCTAACTATGGCTACACCTTC	CASSQATRANYGYTF
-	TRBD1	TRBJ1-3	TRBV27	TGTGCCAGCAGTTTATCGTGGGGACAGCTAAACACCATATATTTT	CASSLSWGQLNTIYF
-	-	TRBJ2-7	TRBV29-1	TGCAGCGTTGACCCAGGGACCTACGAGCAGTACTTC	CSVDPGTYEQYF
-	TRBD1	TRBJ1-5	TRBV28	TGTGCCAGCACCATCGCCCGACAGGGAACGAATCAGCCCCAGCATTTT	CASTIARQGTNQPQHF
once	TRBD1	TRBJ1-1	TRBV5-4	TGTGCCAGCAGCTTGCTGGCCAGGGGGACTGAAGCTTTCTTT	CASSLLARGTEAFF
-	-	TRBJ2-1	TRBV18	TGTGCCAGCTCACCTGGGACTGGTGAGCAGTTCTTC	CASSPGTGEQFF
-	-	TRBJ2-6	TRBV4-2	TGTGCCAGCAGCCTGTCAGGCGCATCTGGGGCCAACGTCCTGACTTTC	CASSLSGASGANVLTF
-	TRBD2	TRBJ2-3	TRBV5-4	TGTGCCAGCAGCCCTAGACTAGCGGGAGGTCAGTATACGCAGTATTTT	CASSPRLAGGQYTQYF
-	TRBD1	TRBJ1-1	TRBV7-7	TGTGCCAGCAGCCCAGGGGGCAGCACTGAAGCTTTCTTT	CASSPGGSTEAFF
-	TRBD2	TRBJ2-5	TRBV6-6	TGTGCCAGCAGTTTAGCGGGAGCAGAAGAGACCCAGTACTTC	CASSLAGAEETQYF
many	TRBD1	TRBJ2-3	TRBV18	TGTGCCAGCTCACCTGGGACAGGGGTGGATACGCAGTATTTT	CASSPGTGVDTQYF
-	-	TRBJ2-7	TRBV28	TGTGCCAGCAGTTTCGAGGCGGCTTCCTACGAGCAGTACTTC	CASSFEAASYEQYF
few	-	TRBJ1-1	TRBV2	TGTGCCAGCAGTCCGACAGCCGGAGCTTTCTTT	CASSPTAGAFF
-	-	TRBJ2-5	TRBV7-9	TGTGCCAGCAGCTTACTAGTAACGGGCTGGCAAGAGACCCAGTACTTC	CASSLLVTGWQETQYF
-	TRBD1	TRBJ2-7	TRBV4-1	TGCGCCAGCAGCAAGGGACAGGGGTCCTACGAGCAGTACTTC	CASSKGQGSYEQYF
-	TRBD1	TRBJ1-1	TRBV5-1	TGCGCCAGCAGCGAAGGGGGCGGCACTGAAGCTTTCTTT	CASSEGGGTEAFF
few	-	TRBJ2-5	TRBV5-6	TGTGCCAGCAGCTCATCCAGGGGAGTGCAGACCCAGTACTTC	CASSSSRGVQTQYF
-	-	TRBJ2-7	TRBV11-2	TGTGCCAGCAGTCCCACAAGGCCGATTACCTACGAGCAGTACTTC	CASSPTRPITYEQYF
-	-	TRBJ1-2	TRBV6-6	TGTGCCAGCAGTTATGTACAAGACTATGGCTACACCTTC	CASSYVQDYGYTF
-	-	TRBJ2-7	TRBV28	TGTGCCAGCAGTTCGGGGCTCTACGAGCAGTACTTC	CASSSGLYEQYF
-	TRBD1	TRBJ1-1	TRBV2	TGTGCCAGCGTAGACAGGGTGAACACTGAAGCTTTCTTT	CASVDRVNTEAFF
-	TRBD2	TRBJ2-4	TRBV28	TGTGCCACCCACAGCGGGAGTGTCTGGATTCAGTACTTC	CATHSGSVWIQYF
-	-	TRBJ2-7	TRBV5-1	TGCGCCAGCAGCTTCGGGACAACTCGGTTCTACGAGCAGTACTTC	CASSFGTTRFYEQYF
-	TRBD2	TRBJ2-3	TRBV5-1	TGCGCCAGCGGGACTAGAACAGATACGCAGTATTTT	CASGTRTDTQYF
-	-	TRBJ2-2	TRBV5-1	TGCGCCAGCAGCTTGGTAGGCGGGGCGAACACCGGGGAGCTGTTTTTT	CASSLVGGANTGELFF
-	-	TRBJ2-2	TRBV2	TGTGCCAGCAGTGAAGCGGGAGTCGGGGCCGGGGAGCTGTTTTTT	CASSEAGVGAGELFF
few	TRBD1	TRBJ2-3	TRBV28	TGTGCCAGCGAGGACAGGGGGCTTTATACGCAGTATTTT	CASEDRGLYTQYF
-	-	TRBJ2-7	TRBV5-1	TGCGCCAGCAGCTTTGGGTACGAGCAGTACTTC	CASSFGYEQYF
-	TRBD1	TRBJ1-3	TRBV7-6	TGTGCCAGCAGCGATCAACAGGGGGCCGCTGGAAACACCATATATTTT	CASSDQQGAAGNTIYF
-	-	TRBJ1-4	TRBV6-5	TGTGCCAGCACCCTTAGCGGGTTTTCAAATGAAAAACTGTTTTTT	CASTLSGFSNEKLFF
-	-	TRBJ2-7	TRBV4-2	TGTGCCAGCAGCCAAGAAAATGCGTACGAGCAGTACTTC	CASSQENAYEQYF
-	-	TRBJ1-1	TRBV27	TGTGCCAGCAAGCGGAACACTGAAGCTTTCTTT	CASKRNTEAFF
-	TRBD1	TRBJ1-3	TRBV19	TGTGCCAGTAGGGGGGACAGCCAACCATCTGGAAACACCATATATTTT	CASRGDSQPSGNTIYF
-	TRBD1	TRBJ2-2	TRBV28	TGTGCCAGCAGTTTCAGGACAGGGGGTCGGCTGCTGTTTTTT	CASSFRTGGRLLFF
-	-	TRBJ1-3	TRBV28	TGTGCCAGCAGTGTCCTACCTTCTGGAAACACCATATATTTT	CASSVLPSGNTIYF
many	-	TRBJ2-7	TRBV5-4	TGTGCCAGCAGCTTGGGTAGCAGGGAGTACGAGCAGTACTTC	CASSLGSREYEQYF
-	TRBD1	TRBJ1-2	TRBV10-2	TGCGCCAGCTCTAGGACAGGGACGAACTATGGCTACACCTTC	CASSRTGTNYGYTF